This record looks at one TCR beta chain sequence and its context. This may come from a read error, since a much larger clone is one base off. The sample comes from a study of blood T cells in healthy people across ages. J lost 5 bases, V lost 6 bases, and 6 bases had no gene match. The CDR3 length is 15 residues. Germline CDR1 and CDR2: SGHTA and FQGNSA. Through a sample-barcoded 5' primer and a J-beta primer mix, a second PCR was run for roughly 7 to 11 cycles. TCRdb reanalysed the 5' RACE reads using MiXCR and keeps one entry per CDR3 protein. The profile covers 800,000 to 950,000 distinct CDR3 sequences, with about 27% appearing a single time and roughly 10% taken by the ten largest. These data also formed part of another study, on T cells of mothers and their children. Per that paper: Donation was provided by three healthy Caucasian mothers along with their six children. Sequencing returned over 9 million TCR beta CDR3 reads per mother and several million per child.

The J gene is TRBJ2-5, the V gene TRBV7-2, with 13 bases that match TRBD2. This TCR was recovered from a woman aged 40 to 50 in good health. Material for sequencing was blood. The CDR3 DNA follows: TGTGCCAGCAGAACTAGCGGGGGGGCGTGGGAGACCCAGTACTTC. Its translation is CASRTSGGAWETQYF.